Listed here are 27 T cell receptor beta chains from one sample, sequenced in a study of PD-1 blockade in classical Hodgkin lymphoma. Sequencing used immunoSEQ multiplex PCR; TCRdb keeps in-frame clones, though not all of them. The data show about 6,400 clones, roughly 86% seen once. Documented time point: cycle 4 day 1 (C4D1), after less than 7 weeks of nivolumab. Patients all relapsed after autologous stem cell transplantation, and there was variation in brentuximab vedotin exposure. Thawed PBMCs yielded CD4+ T cells through magnetic negative selection. The source was CD4+ T cells from blood, collected before the fourth cycle of nivolumab. These receptors originate from a human donor with classical Hodgkin lymphoma.

This clone was counted only a few times. As DNA, the CDR3 is TGTGCCAGCAGGACGGGACGCAATAATTCACCCCTCCACTTT. Translation: CASRTGRNNSPLHF. The rearrangement joins TRBV2 to TRBJ1-6; a possible D gene is TRBD1 (5 bases). In germline, CDR1 is SNHLY, CDR2 FYNNEI. CDR3 size: 14 residues. V was trimmed by 6 bases and J by 5 bases, leaving 11 bases between them.

J is TRBJ2-3 and V is TRBV7-3; 8 positions agree with TRBD2. V dropped 5 bases and J dropped 10; count of bases not matched to a gene: 5. The CDR3 is 12 residues long. CDR1 and CDR2 from the germline V gene are SGHTA and FQGTGA. This CDR3 reads CASSPPRGAQYF. Written as DNA, the CDR3 is TGTGCCAGCAGCCCCCCGCGGGGGGCGCAGTATTTT.

This chain uses TRBV5-6 with TRBJ2-3; D is ambiguous. With 0 bases removed from V and 2 bases from J, the gap between germline ends came to 4 bases. CDR3 size: 13 residues. Germline V gene data show CDR1 as SGHDT and CDR2 as YYEEEE. In DNA, the CDR3 is TGTGCCAGCAGCTTGGACTACACAGATACGCAGTATTTT. Translated: CASSLDYTDTQYF. Variable domain in full (rest from reference TRBV5-6 and TRBJ2-3): DAGVTQSPTHLIKTRGQQVTLRCSPKSGHDTVSWYQQALGQGPQFIFQYYEEEERQRGNFPDRFSGHQFPNYSSELNVNALLLGDSALYLCASSLDYTDTQYFGPGTRLTVL.

V usage is TRBV1 and J usage is TRBJ2-5; the table's D call TRBD2 went unverified against the DNA. TRBV1 is deemed a pseudogene. CDR3 size: 15 residues. The CDR3 sequence: CTSSPPPREKETQYF. CDR3 nucleotide sequence: TGCACCAGCAGCCCCCCCCCGCGGGAGAAAGAGACCCAGTACTTC.

The gene calls are TRBV9 and TRBJ2-6; 10 nucleotides agree with TRBD1. Germline V gene data show CDR1 as SGDLS and CDR2 as YYNGEE. V shed 4 bases, J shed 0 bases, and the junction held 13 bases outside the gene matches. The CDR3 has 20 residues. This chain's CDR3 is CASSHRFDRGLSSGANVLTF. CDR3 nucleotides: TGTGCCAGCAGCCACCGATTCGACAGGGGGCTTAGCTCTGGGGCCAACGTCCTGACTTTC.

This clone was counted once. The V and J genes are TRBV5-1 and TRBJ2-3; D might be TRBD1 (5 bases). Germline CDR1 is SGHRS and CDR2 is YFSETQ. Trimming took off 0 bases at V and 1 base at J, with 9 bases between the two ends. This CDR3 has 15 amino acids. For the CDR3, the DNA is TGCGCCAGCAGCTTGGAGGGCAGGGGCACAGATACGCAGTATTTT. This gives the protein CASSLEGRGTDTQYF.

J is TRBJ2-2 and V is TRBV30, with no clear D. With 8 bases removed from V and 4 bases from J, the gap between germline ends came to 17 bases. The CDR3 has 14 amino acids. Germline values: CDR1 GTSNPN, CDR2 SVGIG (reference sequence). The CDR3 region is CARTPPQGTGELFF. The CDR3 bases are TGTGCCCGAACCCCCCCACAAGGCACCGGGGAGCTGTTTTTT.

The chain is built from TRBV15 and TRBJ2-7; the D gene is possibly TRBD2 (6 bases). This CDR3 is built from 17 residues. V was shortened by 4 bases and J by 4 bases, with 23 bases between the two germline ends. The germline V gene encodes CDR1 LNHNV and CDR2 YYDKDF (reference sequence). CDR3 in amino acids: CATSTLRASGLGYEQYF. CDR3 in DNA: TGTGCCACCAGCACCCTCCGAGCTTCGGGACTTGGATACGAGCAGTACTTC.

V usage is TRBV2 and J usage is TRBJ1-6; 7 nucleotides match TRBD1. CDR1 is SNHLY, CDR2 FYNNEI, per germline. This CDR3 is 14 amino acids long. V dropped 6 bases and J dropped 7; count of bases not matched to a gene: 6. CDR3 loop: CASRPGTENSPLHF. CDR3 bases: TGTGCCAGCAGGCCCGGGACAGAGAATTCACCCCTCCACTTT. The entire variable domain, with the rest obtained from reference TRBV2 and TRBJ1-6, is as follows: EPEVTQTPSHQVTQMGQEVILRCVPISNHLYFYWYRQILGQKVEFLVSFYNNEISEKSEIFDDQFSVERPDGSNFTLKIRSTKLEDSAMYFCASRPGTENSPLHFGNGTRLTVT.

For this clone: At one of its ends the junction is not consistent with the germline gene, which may arise from a read error. The chain carries TRBV7-9 and TRBJ1-3, with D possibly TRBD1 on 5 matching bases. The CDR3 sequence is 18 residues long. Germline assignment: CDR1 SEHNR and CDR2 FQNEAQ (reference sequence). The CDR3 is CASTLPIGATPSGNTIYF. CDR3 bases: TGTGCCAGCACCTTACCAATAGGGGCAACCCCCTCTGGAAACACCATATATTTT.

This chain connects TRBV5-5 to TRBJ2-7; D remains unclear. Germline lookup yields CDR1 SGHKS and CDR2 YYEKEE (reference sequence). V dropped 4 bases and J dropped 5 bases, with 19 bases sitting between them. The CDR3 consists of 15 residues. The CDR3 coding sequence is TGTGCCAGCAGCCGTCACAGAGGCCCCCAGGACGAGCAGTACTTC. It translates to CASSRHRGPQDEQYF.

The chain links TRBV11-1 to TRBJ2-3; TRBD2 might be the D (6 bases). The CDR3 loop spans 17 amino acids. CDR1 is SGHAT, CDR2 FQDESV, per germline (reference sequence). Trimming cost V 5 bases and J 3 bases, with 21 bases left between them. CDR3 nucleotide sequence: TGTGCCAGCAGCCGGGGGTTGGGTTCGGGGAGTACAGATACGCAGTATTTT. It yields the protein CASSRGLGSGSTDTQYF.

J is TRBJ1-1 and V is TRBV7-2; D remains unclear. The length of the CDR3 is 12 residues. The V gene's germline CDR1 is SGHTA and CDR2 FQGNSA. V lost 5 bases and J 3 bases, leaving 7 bases between the germline ends. CDR3 bases: TGTGCCAGCAGCCCAGAATACACTGAAGCTTTCTTT. It encodes CASSPEYTEAFF.

The CDR3 DNA reads TGTGCCAGTAGTATCGACGGGACAAGCTATGGCTACACCTTC. Its protein is CASSIDGTSYGYTF. The genes are TRBV19 and TRBJ1-2, with D possibly TRBD1 on 6 matching bases. The germline V and J ends were trimmed by 3 bases and 4 bases, with 12 bases remaining between them. This CDR3 contains 14 residues. Germline V gene data show CDR1 as LNHDA and CDR2 as SQIVND (reference sequence).

The chain carries TRBV30 and TRBJ1-5; D is undetermined. Trimming removed 2 bases at V and 6 bases at J, with 11 bases between. Germline lookup yields CDR1 GTSNPN and CDR2 SVGIG (reference sequence). The CDR3 is 13 amino acids. DNA of the CDR3: TGTGCCTGGAGTATTTTGGGCGGTCAGCCCCAGCATTTT. Translated, it gives CAWSILGGQPQHF. The variable domain in full, completed from reference TRBV30 and TRBJ1-5, reads SQTIHQWPATLVQPVGSPLSLECTVEGTSNPNLYWYRQAAGRGLQLLFYSVGIGQISSEVPQNLSASRPQDRQFILSSKKLLLSDSGFYLCAWSILGGQPQHFGDGTRLSIL.

The chain joins TRBV7-2 to TRBJ1-2; TRBD1 matches at 7 bases. Germline loops: CDR1 SGHTA, CDR2 FQGNSA. This CDR3 has 14 residues. J was trimmed by 7 bases and V by 4 bases; bases with no gene match: 9. CDR3 bases: TGTGCCAGCAGCTCGGACAGGACGGGCCGTGGCTACACCTTC. Protein sequence: CASSSDRTGRGYTF.

This chain links TRBV5-1 with TRBJ2-5, with D unclear. This CDR3 has 11 residues. The germline gives CDR1 SGHRS, CDR2 YFSETQ. V lost 1 base, J lost 5 bases, and 3 bases lay in between. The CDR3 protein is CASSLRETQYF. The CDR3 bases are TGCGCCAGCAGCTTGAGGGAGACCCAGTACTTC.

This clone appeared once. The chain is built from TRBV5-4 and TRBJ2-1; 7 nucleotides line up with TRBD2. Trimming removed 1 base from V and 3 bases from J; junction bases left unmatched: 1. CDR3 length: 14 residues. Germline CDR1 SGHNT, CDR2 YYREEE (reference sequence). In DNA form, the CDR3 reads TGTGCCAGCAGCTTGCCTAGCGGCTACAATGAGCAGTTCTTC. Its protein product is CASSLPSGYNEQFF.

CDR3 coding DNA: TGTGCCAGCAGTGACGGACAGAACTATGGCTACACCTTC. Its protein is CASSDGQNYGYTF. The rearrangement uses TRBV2 and TRBJ1-2; perhaps TRBD1 as D (6 bases). The CDR3 is 13 amino acids. Trimming stripped 3 bases from V and 2 bases from J, with 7 bases between. Germline lookup yields CDR1 SNHLY and CDR2 FYNNEI.

This clone has just a few counts. The CDR3 DNA reads TGTGCCAGCAGCCCGGGAGTTTGGGAGACCCAGTACTTC. Translation: CASSPGVWETQYF. The chain recombines TRBV7-9 with TRBJ2-5; maybe TRBD2 (6 bases). Trimming removed 5 bases at V and 5 bases at J, with 12 bases between. The CDR3 loop spans 13 amino acids. CDR1 and CDR2 from the germline V gene are SEHNR and FQNEAQ (reference sequence).

This clone was recorded a few times. This chain links TRBV19 with TRBJ1-2, with a possible D match to TRBD1 (5 bases). The CDR3 loop spans 14 amino acids. V lost 3 bases and J 9 bases, leaving 17 bases between the germline ends. Germline V gives CDR1 LNHDA, CDR2 SQIVND (reference sequence). The CDR3 loop reads CASSISGTAASYTF. The CDR3 nucleotides read TGTGCCAGTAGTATCTCCGGGACCGCCGCTAGCTACACCTTC.

The chain recombines TRBV6-1 with TRBJ1-6; no clear D gene. V was trimmed by 8 bases and J by 0 bases, leaving 8 bases between them. This CDR3 contains 14 residues. From germline, CDR1 is MNHNS and CDR2 SASEGT. The CDR3 region is CASLVSSYNSPLHF. In DNA, the CDR3 is TGTGCCAGCCTCGTAAGCTCCTATAATTCACCCCTCCACTTT.

This chain uses TRBV7-9 with TRBJ2-2; the D gene is possibly TRBD2 (5 bases). V was trimmed by 3 bases and J by 8 bases, leaving 13 bases between them. CDR1 is SEHNR, CDR2 FQNEAQ, per germline (reference sequence). This CDR3 contains 14 residues. The CDR3 DNA is TGTGCCAGCAGCTTGTATAGCGATCCGGGGGAGCTGTTTTTT. Protein product: CASSLYSDPGELFF.

The rearrangement uses TRBV27 and TRBJ1-4; D unresolved. The CDR3 covers 15 residues. V dropped 3 bases and J dropped 0 bases, with 8 bases sitting between them. Germline CDR1 and CDR2: MNHEY and SMNVEV (reference sequence). For the CDR3, the DNA is TGTGCCAGCAGTTTTGGAGGGACAACTAATGAAAAACTGTTTTTT. It codes for CASSFGGTTNEKLFF.

The chain employs TRBV2 and TRBJ2-7; D might be TRBD2 (5 bases). This CDR3 spans 14 amino acids. V lost 4 bases, J lost 3 bases, and 13 bases lay in between. The germline V gene has CDR1 SNHLY and CDR2 FYNNEI. Here the CDR3 DNA reads TGTGCCAGCAGTGTCGGCCAGCGGAGCTACGAGCAGTACTTC. Translation: CASSVGQRSYEQYF.

In this sample, this clone turned up a few times. V is TRBV5-6 and J is TRBJ1-1; the D is unclear. Germline CDR1 and CDR2: SGHDT and YYEEEE. The CDR3 has 15 residues. V gave up 3 bases and J gave up 6 bases, with 18 bases separating them. This CDR3 is CASSSLILVEAEAFF. In nucleotides, the CDR3 is TGTGCCAGCAGCTCGCTGATCTTAGTGGAGGCTGAAGCTTTCTTT.

The V call is TRBV6-1, the J call TRBJ2-3; D is uncertain. The V end lost 3 bases, the J end lost 1 base, and 14 bases lay between the germline ends. The CDR3 loop spans 16 amino acids. Germline V CDR1 and CDR2: MNHNS, SASEGT. DNA of the CDR3: TGTGCCAGCAGTGAGGCCCACTGGAGTGGCACAGATACGCAGTATTTT. Amino acids: CASSEAHWSGTDTQYF.